This TCR beta chain emerged from a study of blood T cells in healthy people across ages. Overall study results and limits: Researchers judged that diversity estimates from one million T cells fell short of true values. What prevented conclusive comparison of naive and antigen-experienced cells was that PBMCs were unsorted.

The J segment lost 9 bases and the V segment lost 4 bases, leaving 9 bases of the junction unmatched. The V gene's germline CDR1 is MGHRA and CDR2 YSYEKL. CDR3 length: 15 amino acids. Regarding this clonotype: The antigen is undetermined.

Alongside a J-beta primer mix, a sample-barcoded 5' primer served in a second PCR lasting about 7 to 11 cycles. Each of the cDNA molecules was tagged by a template-switch adaptor with 12 random nucleotides. A single record per CDR3 protein comes from TCRdb applying MiXCR to the 5' RACE reads. Here the sample spans over 1,300,000 distinct CDR3 sequences, around 59% being singletons. V gene TRBV4-1 combines with J gene TRBJ2-1, with 10 nucleotides matching TRBD2. The TCR sequence derives from a man aged 18 to 35 in good health. Sequencing used blood. The CDR3 nucleotides are TGCGCCAGCAGCCGACAACCTAGCGGGAGTGGTGAGCAGTTCTTC. It encodes CASSRQPSGSGEQFF.